This TCR beta chain was sequenced for a study of patients and donors after allogeneic stem cell transplantation. The CDR3 covers 13 residues. The V and J ends lost 3 bases and 5 bases respectively, with 10 bases between them. Germline lookup yields CDR1 SGHTA and CDR2 FQGTGA. This clonotype was counted only a few times. TCRdb independently ran MiXCR on the RT-PCR reads; one entry per CDR3 protein. Here the sample spans roughly 230,000 distinct CDR3 sequences, around 14% being singletons. J is TRBJ1-1 and V is TRBV7-3; no definite D call. The TCR was taken from a human donor who was either an allogeneic HSCT recipient or a stem cell or donor lymphocyte infusion donor (not recorded which). It is not recorded whose cells these are; they may come from a transplant donor. Sequenced material: blood, either unsorted or a sorted T cell fraction (not recorded which). The CDR3 spells CASSFDVRTEAFF. Written as DNA, the CDR3 is TGTGCCAGCAGCTTTGACGTAAGGACTGAAGCTTTCTTT.